Listed below are T cell receptor beta chains from one sample, sequenced in a study of OX40 agonist ivuxolimab in advanced cancers. Clones were sequenced by immunoSEQ multiplex PCR, and TCRdb holds only the in-frame ones, with some missing. The table includes roughly 92,000 clones, 91% detected once. The specimen comprised CD4+ or CD8+ T cells sorted from blood, sampled in a trial of the OX40 agonist ivuxolimab. The origin of the receptors is an adult with an advanced solid tumor such as melanoma, head and neck, liver or kidney cancer. Each CDR3 is given with its conserved first and last residue. D genes are given only for firm matches. Rows give clone size only sometimes, using once, few, many, or a class for an expanded clone.

abundance	d_gene	v_gene	j_gene	CDR3aa	CDR3nt
.	.	TRBV5-4	TRBJ2-1	CASSHVFTGPGNEQFF	TGTGCCAGCAGCCACGTATTCACGGGACCCGGCAATGAGCAGTTCTTC
.	TRBD1	TRBV18	TRBJ1-5	CASSLSTGVDQPQHF	TGTGCCAGCTCACTATCGACAGGGGTGGATCAGCCCCAGCATTTT
.	TRBD2	TRBV6-1	TRBJ2-7	CASSEAELAGPPEQYF	TGTGCCAGCAGTGAAGCTGAACTAGCGGGACCCCCCGAGCAGTACTTC
.	.	TRBV6-5	TRBJ1-1	CASSLGGTNTEAFF	TGTGCCAGCAGCCTGGGCGGTACGAACACTGAAGCTTTCTTT
once	TRBD2	TRBV11-2	TRBJ2-1	CASSPGLAGDIDSYNEQFF	TGTGCCAGCAGCCCGGGACTAGCGGGAGACATAGACAGTTACAATGAGCAGTTCTTC
.	.	TRBV7-9	TRBJ2-7	CASSSVYYEQYF	TGTGCCAGCAGCTCCGTATACTACGAGCAGTACTTC
.	.	TRBV27	TRBJ2-7	CASSRQQGHREQYF	TGTGCCAGCAGTCGACAACAGGGTCATAGGGAGCAGTACTTC
.	.	TRBV2	TRBJ1-1	CASSDQGWNTEAFF	TGTGCCAGCAGTGATCAGGGATGGAACACTGAAGCTTTCTTT
.	.	TRBV6-4	TRBJ1-1	CASSARESLNTEAFF	TGTGCCAGCAGTGCTCGTGAGTCTTTGAACACTGAAGCTTTCTTT
.	TRBD2	TRBV10-1	TRBJ2-1	CAKDQGLAGGSYNEQFF	TGCGCCAAGGACCAGGGACTAGCGGGCGGCTCCTACAATGAGCAGTTCTTC
.	TRBD1	TRBV5-4	TRBJ1-1	CASSLWDRAFVTEAFF	TGTGCCAGCAGCTTATGGGACAGGGCTTTTGTCACTGAAGCTTTCTTT
.	TRBD1	TRBV30	TRBJ1-5	CALRAGGNQPQHF	TGTGCCCTACGGGCAGGGGGTAATCAGCCCCAGCATTTT
.	.	TRBV7-9	TRBJ2-7	CASSPNSGGILDEQYF	TGTGCCAGCAGCCCCAATTCGGGCGGGATTCTCGACGAGCAGTACTTC
.	TRBD1	TRBV5-1	TRBJ1-1	CASSLRDRGYQAFF	TGCGCCAGCAGCCTCCGGGACAGGGGTTATCAAGCTTTCTTT
.	.	TRBV27	TRBJ2-1	CASLGAGGQFF	TGTGCCAGCCTTGGGGCCGGGGGGCAGTTCTTC
.	.	TRBV19	TRBJ1-3	CASSTLPGHLSGNTIYF	TGTGCCAGTAGTACACTTCCGGGACACCTCTCTGGAAACACCATATATTTT
.	.	TRBV11-3	TRBJ2-3	CASSPKVRGGTDTQYF	TGTGCCAGCAGCCCGAAGGTTAGGGGCGGTACAGATACGCAGTATTTT
few	TRBD1	TRBV27	TRBJ1-5	CASGQDSNQPQHF	TGTGCCAGCGGACAGGATAGCAATCAGCCCCAGCATTTT
.	TRBD1	TRBV7-2	TRBJ1-2	CASSLGTGGDGYTF	TGTGCCAGCAGCTTAGGGACAGGGGGAGATGGCTACACCTTC
.	.	TRBV4-2	TRBJ2-7	CASSQGVTHYEQYF	TGTGCCAGCAGCCAAGGGGTTACTCACTACGAGCAGTACTTC
.	.	TRBV6-4	TRBJ2-3	CASSTRGGGSADTQYF	TGTGCCAGCAGCACCCGAGGGGGCGGGAGTGCAGATACGCAGTATTTT
.	TRBD2	TRBV7-6	TRBJ2-7	CASSFSGRNEQYF	TGTGCCAGCAGCTTTAGCGGGAGGAACGAGCAGTACTTC
.	.	TRBV13	TRBJ1-5	CASSLRGGTYSNQPQHF	TGTGCCAGCAGCTTAAGAGGAGGGACTTATAGCAATCAGCCCCAGCATTTT
.	TRBD2	TRBV9	TRBJ2-1	CASSVVSGSGSYNEQFF	TGTGCCAGCAGCGTAGTGAGCGGGAGTGGCTCCTACAATGAGCAGTTCTTC
.	.	TRBV28	TRBJ2-7	CASSDVLRGEQYF	TGTGCCAGCAGTGACGTCCTCCGGGGCGAGCAGTACTTC
.	.	TRBV7-3	TRBJ2-1	CASSFSSGNNEQFF	TGTGCCAGCAGCTTCTCAAGCGGAAACAATGAGCAGTTCTTC
.	.	TRBV11-2	TRBJ2-7	CASRPRDSSYEQYF	TGTGCCAGCAGGCCTCGCGACAGCTCCTACGAGCAGTACTTC
.	TRBD1	TRBV7-9	TRBJ2-2	CASSLSDRTGELFF	TGTGCCAGCAGCTTATCGGACAGGACCGGGGAGCTGTTTTTT